The 15 T cell receptor beta chains below all came from one sample that was sequenced in a study of early T cells in non-severe SARS-CoV-2 infection. MiXCR, run by TCRdb on the 5' RACE reads, gives a single entry per CDR3 protein. The table lists about 34,000 distinct CDR3 sequences, 5% to 6.5% of them singletons, with around 8% in the top ten. The sequencing input was whole blood. These receptors were obtained from an adult who was a healthcare worker with PCR-confirmed SARS-CoV-2 infection or an uninfected control (not recorded which).

This clonotype was observed many times. J is TRBJ2-3 and V is TRBV7-8, with TRBD2 matching over 7 bases. This CDR3 region has 15 residues. V trimming: 3 bases; J trimming: 1 base; junction bases outside the gene matches: 4. Germline CDR1 and CDR2: SGHVS and FQNEAQ. The CDR3 sequence is CASSFGGFGTDTQYF. DNA for the CDR3: TGTGCCAGCAGCTTCGGGGGGTTTGGCACAGATACGCAGTATTTT.

This clonotype was counted many times. The chain uses TRBV9 and TRBJ2-5; tentative D call: TRBD2 (7 bases). Looked up from germline, CDR1 is SGDLS and CDR2 is YYNGEE. This CDR3 comprises 14 residues. The V gene lost 1 base and the J gene lost 4 bases, with 11 bases spanning the gap. This CDR3 is CASSVRGGPETQYF. DNA of the CDR3: TGTGCCAGCAGCGTAAGGGGGGGCCCAGAGACCCAGTACTTC.

This clonotype was recorded many times. This chain links TRBV6-4 with TRBJ2-3; D gene unclear. V lost 2 bases and J lost 3, with 6 bases in between. The germline CDR1 and CDR2 sequences are MRHNA and SNTAGT. The CDR3 sequence is 13 residues long. The CDR3 loop reads CASSDRATDTQYF. CDR3 bases: TGTGCCAGCAGTGACAGGGCGACAGATACGCAGTATTTT.

This clonotype was observed many times. The gene calls are TRBV4-3 and TRBJ2-7, with D possibly being TRBD1 (5 bases). V gave up 4 bases and J gave up 0 bases, with 19 bases separating them. CDR1 and CDR2 from the germline V gene are LGHNA and YSLEER. This CDR3 spans 17 amino acids. The CDR3 region has the DNA TGCGCCAGCAGCCGCGAACCCAGGGCGGAAGGCTCCTACGAGCAGTACTTC. Its protein is CASSREPRAEGSYEQYF.

In its sample, this clonotype was seen a few times. V is TRBV7-9 and J is TRBJ2-7, with 7 bases matching TRBD1. CDR1 is SEHNR, CDR2 FQNEAQ, per germline (reference sequence). The V segment lost 2 bases and the J segment 2 bases; nucleotides outside the gene matches: 3. The CDR3 has 14 residues. CDR3 sequence reads: CASSLSQGAYEQYF. In nucleotides, the CDR3 is TGTGCCAGCAGCTTAAGCCAGGGGGCCTACGAGCAGTACTTC.

This clonotype was picked up many times. The chain carries TRBV5-6 and TRBJ1-1; TRBD1 might be the D (6 bases). Deletions cut 2 bases from V and 5 bases from J, with 13 bases between. Germline CDR1 is SGHDT and CDR2 is YYEEEE. This CDR3 is 14 amino acids long. Here the CDR3 DNA reads TGTGCCAGCAGCTTTCGGGGGCCGAGGACTGAAGCTTTCTTT. This codes for CASSFRGPRTEAFF.

The chain is built from TRBV7-2 and TRBJ2-3; D gene unclear. V shed 7 bases and J shed 1 base, with 15 bases lying between them. The CDR3 is 15 residues long. The germline CDR1 and CDR2 sequences are SGHTA and FQGNSA. CDR3 region: CASTLQSSGTDTQYF. The CDR3 nucleotides read TGTGCCAGCACACTACAGAGCTCGGGCACAGATACGCAGTATTTT.

This chain uses TRBV9 with TRBJ2-1, with 14 bases matching TRBD2. V trimming: 4 bases; J trimming: 10 bases; junction bases outside the gene matches: 10. CDR1 is SGDLS and CDR2 is YYNGEE in the germline V gene. The CDR3 is made up of 16 amino acids. CDR3 in DNA: TGTGCCAGCAGCCCGGACGAGAGGACTAGCGGGGGGGAGCAGTTCTTC. Its protein is CASSPDERTSGGEQFF.

In its sample, this clonotype was seen many times. The chain joins TRBV19 to TRBJ2-2; the D gene is possibly TRBD1 (6 bases). There are 12 residues in the CDR3. V lost 7 bases to trimming and J lost 5 bases, with 8 bases between them. The germline V gene encodes CDR1 LNHDA and CDR2 SQIVND (reference sequence). The DNA for the CDR3 is TGTGCCAGTAACGACAGGACCGGGGAGCTGTTTTTT. It codes for CASNDRTGELFF.

This clonotype was found many times. The chain couples TRBV20-1 to TRBJ2-5; no clear D gene. CDR1 is DFQATT and CDR2 is SNEGSKA in the germline V gene (reference sequence). The CDR3 totals 13 residues. V was shortened by 1 base and J by 2 bases, with 8 bases between the two germline ends. In DNA form, the CDR3 reads TGCAGTGCTAGAGTAAGCCAGCAAGAGACCCAGTACTTC. Translated, it gives CSARVSQQETQYF.

This clonotype was picked up many times. The rearrangement uses TRBV27 and TRBJ2-1; D is possibly TRBD1 or TRBD2 (6 bases each). From germline, CDR1 is MNHEY and CDR2 SMNVEV (reference sequence). CDR3 size: 15 residues. V was pared by 3 bases and J by 10 bases, with 19 bases between. In nucleotides, the CDR3 is TGTGCCAGCAGTTTCGGTAAACTACAGGGAGGCGAGCAGTTCTTC. Encoded protein: CASSFGKLQGGEQFF.

This clonotype occurred many times. The chain joins TRBV12-3 or TRBV12-4 to TRBJ1-1; D might be TRBD1 (5 bases). V was shortened by 3 bases and J by 4 bases, with 9 bases between the two germline ends. This CDR3 comprises 13 residues. CDR3 protein: CASSLQGGTEAFF. Written as DNA, the CDR3 is TGTGCCAGCAGTTTGCAGGGAGGCACTGAAGCTTTCTTT.

This clonotype was observed many times. This sequence joins TRBV12-3 or TRBV12-4 and TRBJ2-1; perhaps TRBD1 as D (5 bases). V lost 3 bases and J lost 2, with 11 bases in between. The CDR3 loop spans 15 amino acids. The CDR3 loop is CASSLVRTTYNEQFF. The CDR3 bases are TGTGCCAGCAGTTTGGTAAGGACAACCTACAATGAGCAGTTCTTC.

This clonotype was seen a handful of times. This chain links TRBV28 with TRBJ2-3; a weak D match, TRBD2 (5 bases). The CDR3 runs 11 residues. Trimming cost V 3 bases and J 7 bases, with 5 bases left between them. Germline V gene data show CDR1 as MDHEN and CDR2 as SYDVKM. The CDR3 loop is CASSFGNTQYF. The CDR3 nucleotides read TGTGCCAGCAGTTTCGGGAATACGCAGTATTTT.

This clonotype was counted ten times or more. The chain employs TRBV12-3 or TRBV12-4 and TRBJ1-5, with D possibly TRBD1 on 5 matching bases. This CDR3 spans 13 amino acids. V was trimmed by 3 bases and J by 6 bases, leaving 9 bases between them. The CDR3 spells CASSLSGIQPQHF. CDR3 DNA sequence: TGTGCCAGCAGTTTGTCAGGGATTCAGCCCCAGCATTTT.